Listed here are 20 T cell receptor beta chains from one sample, sequenced in a study of T-cell reconstitution after alpha-beta-depleted transplantation in children. For TCRbeta, the library was prepared with unique molecular identifiers. TCRdb reprocessed the PCR reads via MiXCR and lists one record per CDR3 protein. The profile shows 300,000 to 400,000 distinct CDR3 sequences, about an eighth of them singletons. The sequencing here drew on PBMCs, taken from the stem cell graft. Every receptor here comes from a human donor who donated a stem cell graft to a child with Fanconi anemia.

This clonotype was seen ten or more times. This chain connects TRBV7-8 to TRBJ2-3; 8 bases match TRBD2. J gave up 1 base and V 5 bases, and 5 bases lay outside the gene matches. This CDR3 contains 15 residues. Per the germline V gene, CDR1 is SGHVS and CDR2 is FQNEAQ. The CDR3 DNA follows: TGTGCCAGCAGCCCGTCGACTAGCGGCACAGATACGCAGTATTTT. Its protein is CASSPSTSGTDTQYF.

The CDR3 DNA reads TGTGCCAGCAGCCCCGGCCCCGAGGGCAATCAGCCCCAGCATTTT. Amino acids: CASSPGPEGNQPQHF. The V gene is TRBV7-6, the J gene TRBJ1-5; the D is unclear. The V end lost 5 bases, the J end lost 2 bases, and 13 bases lay between the germline ends. CDR1 is SGHVS and CDR2 is FNYEAQ in the germline V gene. The CDR3 is made up of 15 amino acids.

This clonotype was counted only a few times. This sequence joins TRBV29-1 and TRBJ2-5; D is possibly TRBD1 (5 bases). Trimming stripped 5 bases from V and 4 bases from J, with 23 bases between. The CDR3 is made up of 16 amino acids. The germline V gene has CDR1 SQVTM and CDR2 ANQGSEA. Here the CDR3 DNA reads TGCAGCGTTACCCCGCACCCCGTAGGGGAATCAGAGACCCAGTACTTC. Translated: CSVTPHPVGESETQYF.

This clonotype appeared many times. CDR3 sequence reads: CASSLNPGQEAYNEQFF. The CDR3 nucleotides are TGTGCCAGCAGTCTCAACCCGGGACAGGAAGCCTACAATGAGCAGTTCTTC. This chain connects TRBV12-3 or TRBV12-4 to TRBJ2-1; 8 bases fit TRBD1. V lost 5 bases, J lost 2 bases, and 11 bases stayed unmatched. CDR3 length: 17 amino acids.

This clonotype has only one observation. The CDR3 here is CSARVQGEGEQYF. The CDR3 nucleotides are TGCAGTGCTAGAGTACAGGGGGAAGGCGAGCAGTACTTC. This chain links TRBV20-1 with TRBJ2-7; the match to TRBD1 covers 8 bases. This CDR3 has 13 residues. Trimming removed 1 base from V and 6 bases from J; junction bases left unmatched: 5. CDR1 is DFQATT, CDR2 SNEGSKA, per germline (reference sequence).

Ten or more counts support this clonotype. The rearrangement links TRBV3-1 to TRBJ2-1; 9 bases map to TRBD1. The CDR3 contains 16 residues. The trim removed 2 bases at V and 7 bases at J, leaving 9 bases unmatched. Per the germline V gene, CDR1 is LGHDT and CDR2 is YNNKEL (reference sequence). The CDR3 DNA sequence: TGTGCCAGCAGCCAACCTACAGGGGGCATTGGGAATGAGCAGTTCTTC. This codes for CASSQPTGGIGNEQFF.

This clonotype was seen a handful of times. V is TRBV12-5 and J is TRBJ2-7, with 10 bases matching TRBD2. The CDR3 totals 14 residues. The ends lost 7 bases at V and 7 bases at J; junction bases unmatched: 10. The V gene's germline CDR1 is LGHNT and CDR2 FRNRAP. Written as DNA, the CDR3 is TGTGCTAGTGCCTTAGCGGGGGGCCCTAAAGAGCAGTACTTC. Amino acid sequence: CASALAGGPKEQYF.

A few counts support this clonotype. The V call is TRBV6-5, the J call TRBJ2-1; TRBD1 matches 7 bases. The V gene end was trimmed by 11 bases and the J gene end by 2 bases; junction bases not matched to a gene: 6. The CDR3 runs 13 residues. Germline V gene lookup returns CDR1 MNHEY and CDR2 SVGAGI. The CDR3 nucleotides are TGTGCCGCACGACAGGGTCCCTACAATGAGCAGTTCTTC. Its translation is CAARQGPYNEQFF.

This clonotype appeared many times. The rearrangement joins TRBV6-5 to TRBJ2-1; D is possibly TRBD1 (6 bases). Germline V gives CDR1 MNHEY, CDR2 SVGAGI. This CDR3 contains 12 residues. Trimming removed 8 bases from V and 5 bases from J, with 10 bases in between. CDR3 region: CASAAGDNEQFF. The CDR3 DNA is TGTGCCAGCGCGGCAGGGGACAATGAGCAGTTCTTC.

The table lists this clonotype with many counts. This chain links TRBV5-8 with TRBJ1-1; the D is unclear. Trimming cost V 0 bases and J 3 bases, with 12 bases left between them. This CDR3 is built from 15 residues. Germline CDR1 reads SGHTS; CDR2 reads YDEGEE. CDR3: CASSLEGNGDTEAFF. CDR3 coding DNA: TGTGCCAGCAGCTTGGAGGGTAATGGGGACACTGAAGCTTTCTTT.

This rearrangement joins TRBV7-9 to TRBJ2-3, with a tentative D call TRBD1 (5 bases). CDR1 SEHNR and CDR2 FQNEAQ come from the germline V gene (reference sequence). V lost 1 base to trimming and J lost 2 bases, with 13 bases between them. CDR3 length: 16 residues. CDR3 residues: CASSLGRGANTDTQYF. The CDR3 nucleotides are TGTGCCAGCAGCTTAGGAAGGGGTGCGAACACAGATACGCAGTATTTT.

J is TRBJ2-3 and V is TRBV20-1, with TRBD2 identical over 10 bases. Trimming took 5 bases from V and 1 from J; bases not matched to a gene: 12. CDR1 is DFQATT and CDR2 is SNEGSKA in the germline V gene (reference sequence). This CDR3 has 17 amino acids. The CDR3 DNA reads TGCAGTGCTTCGAACTTTCTAGCGGGGGACCGCACAGATACGCAGTATTTT. This codes for CSASNFLAGDRTDTQYF.

This clonotype was counted between two and nine times. The genes are TRBV14 and TRBJ2-5; 12 bases align to TRBD2. The V and J ends lost 6 bases and 4 bases, in that order; junction bases with no gene match: 0. The germline V gene has CDR1 SGHDN and CDR2 FVKESK. The CDR3 has 13 residues. The CDR3 coding sequence is TGTGCCAGCAGGGGACTAGCGGGAGAGACCCAGTACTTC. Protein product: CASRGLAGETQYF.

This clonotype was seen ten or more times. The CDR3 DNA sequence: TGTGCCAGCAGTTTGTCAGGGGCCGGGGAGCTGTTTTTT. Its protein product is CASSLSGAGELFF. This chain uses TRBV12-3 or TRBV12-4 with TRBJ2-2, with D tentatively TRBD1 (6 bases). This CDR3 region has 13 residues. V shed 3 bases and J shed 6 bases, with 8 bases lying between them.

This clonotype was seen at least ten times. The chain links TRBV4-3 to TRBJ2-5; 13 bases align to TRBD2. The germline CDR1 and CDR2 sequences are LGHNA and YSLEER. This CDR3 region has 20 residues. J lost 1 base, V lost 0 bases, and 11 bases had no gene match. The CDR3 sequence: CASSQDIGLAGALLQETQYF. In nucleotides, the CDR3 is TGCGCCAGCAGCCAAGATATCGGACTAGCGGGGGCCCTCCTCCAAGAGACCCAGTACTTC.

The sample holds a few counts of this clonotype. The CDR3 DNA reads as TGTGCCAGCTCCCCGGAGCGGATAATCACCGGGGAGCTGTTTTTT. This sequence encodes CASSPERIITGELFF. The chain combines TRBV12-3 or TRBV12-4 with TRBJ2-2; tentative D call: TRBD2 (5 bases). The V gene lost 8 bases and the J gene lost 4 bases, with 17 bases spanning the gap. The CDR3 consists of 15 residues.

Ten or more counts support this clonotype. This chain uses TRBV20-1 with TRBJ2-1; no definite D call. Germline lookup yields CDR1 DFQATT and CDR2 SNEGSKA (reference sequence). The CDR3 extends over 18 amino acids. The V and J ends lost 0 bases and 4 bases respectively, with 22 bases between them. CDR3 DNA sequence: TGCAGTGCTAGAGATTCGGCAAGGGATATTCCATCGTACAATGAGCAGTTCTTC. It translates to CSARDSARDIPSYNEQFF.

This rearrangement joins TRBV12-3 or TRBV12-4 to TRBJ1-2; perhaps TRBD1 as D (6 bases). The CDR3 covers 11 residues. The ends were cut back, 8 bases at V and 8 bases at J, with 12 bases in the middle. The chain's CDR3 is CASPGAHGYTF. DNA for the CDR3: TGTGCCAGCCCGGGGGCGCACGGCTACACCTTC.

The chain links TRBV5-1 to TRBJ1-1; 9 bases are a match to TRBD1. This CDR3 is 14 amino acids long. V shed 6 bases, J shed 1 base, and the junction held 4 bases outside the gene matches. The germline V gene has CDR1 SGHRS and CDR2 YFSETQ. The CDR3 sequence is CASTTGGKNTEAFF. The CDR3 coding sequence is TGCGCCAGCACTACAGGGGGCAAGAACACTGAAGCTTTCTTT.

This clonotype came up a few times. The gene calls are TRBV2 and TRBJ2-1; TRBD2 is a possible D gene (6 bases). Trimming cost V 8 bases and J 0 bases, with 14 bases left between them. The CDR3 is 15 amino acids. The germline gives CDR1 SNHLY, CDR2 FYNNEI. DNA for the CDR3: TGTGCCAGCGCGGGGCAACCCCGCTCCTACAATGAGCAGTTCTTC. Protein: CASAGQPRSYNEQFF.